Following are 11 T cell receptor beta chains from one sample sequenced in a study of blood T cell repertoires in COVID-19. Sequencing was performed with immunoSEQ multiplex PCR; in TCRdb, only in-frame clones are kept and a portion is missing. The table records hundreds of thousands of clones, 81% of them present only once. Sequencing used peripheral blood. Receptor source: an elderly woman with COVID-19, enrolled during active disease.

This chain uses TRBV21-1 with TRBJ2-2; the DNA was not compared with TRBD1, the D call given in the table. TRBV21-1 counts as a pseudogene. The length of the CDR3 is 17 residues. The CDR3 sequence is CASSNHGTPPNTGELFF. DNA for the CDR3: TGTGCCAGCAGCAATCATGGGACACCGCCGAACACCGGGGAGCTGTTTTTT.

The chain's CDR3 is CASSRQGWGNTIYF. In DNA, the CDR3 is TGTGCCAGCAGTCGCCAGGGGTGGGGAAACACCATATATTTT. The V gene is TRBV6-5, the J gene TRBJ1-3, with TRBD1 as a possible D gene (6 bases). Germline V lookup: CDR1 MNHEY, CDR2 SVGAGI. There are 14 residues in the CDR3. V lost 5 bases and J lost 4, with 12 bases in between.

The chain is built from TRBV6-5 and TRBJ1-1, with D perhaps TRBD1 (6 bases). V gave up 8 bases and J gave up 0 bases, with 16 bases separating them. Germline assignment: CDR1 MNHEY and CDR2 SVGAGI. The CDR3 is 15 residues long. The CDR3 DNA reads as TGTGCCAGCGGGGAGGGGGTCGCGATGAACACTGAAGCTTTCTTT. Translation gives CASGEGVAMNTEAFF.

CDR3 coding DNA: TGTGCCGTTGGACAGGGTAATTCACCCCTCCACTTT. Translating gives CAVGQGNSPLHF. The chain employs TRBV30 and TRBJ1-6; 8 nucleotides agree with TRBD1. CDR1 is GTSNPN and CDR2 is SVGIG in the germline V gene (reference sequence). The CDR3 runs 12 residues. J lost 6 bases, V lost 8 bases, and 3 bases had no gene match.

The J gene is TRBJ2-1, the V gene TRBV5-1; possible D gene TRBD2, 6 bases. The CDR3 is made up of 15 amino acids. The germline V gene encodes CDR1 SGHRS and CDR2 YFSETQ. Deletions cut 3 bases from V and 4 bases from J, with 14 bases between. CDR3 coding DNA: TGCGCCAGCAGCTCCCGGGGGACCACATACAATGAGCAGTTCTTC. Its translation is CASSSRGTTYNEQFF.

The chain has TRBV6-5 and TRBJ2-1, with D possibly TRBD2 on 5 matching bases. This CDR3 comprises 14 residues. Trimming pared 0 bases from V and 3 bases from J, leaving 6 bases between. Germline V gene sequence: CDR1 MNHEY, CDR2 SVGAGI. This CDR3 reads CASSYSGDYNEQFF. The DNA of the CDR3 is TGTGCCAGCAGTTACTCCGGGGACTACAATGAGCAGTTCTTC.

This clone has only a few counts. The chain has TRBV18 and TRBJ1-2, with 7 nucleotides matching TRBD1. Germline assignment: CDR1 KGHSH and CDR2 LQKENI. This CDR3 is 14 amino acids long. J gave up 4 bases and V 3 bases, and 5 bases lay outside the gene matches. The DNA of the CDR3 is TGTGCCAGCTCACCTGGGACAGCATTCTATGGCTACACCTTC. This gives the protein CASSPGTAFYGYTF.

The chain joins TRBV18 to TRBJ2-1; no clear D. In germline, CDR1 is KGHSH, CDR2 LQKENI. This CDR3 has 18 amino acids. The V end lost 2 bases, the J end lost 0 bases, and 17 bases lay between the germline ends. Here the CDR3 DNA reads TGTGCCAGCTCACCAGCGGCAAACCGCCGCCGCTCCTACAATGAGCAGTTCTTC. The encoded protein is CASSPAANRRRSYNEQFF.

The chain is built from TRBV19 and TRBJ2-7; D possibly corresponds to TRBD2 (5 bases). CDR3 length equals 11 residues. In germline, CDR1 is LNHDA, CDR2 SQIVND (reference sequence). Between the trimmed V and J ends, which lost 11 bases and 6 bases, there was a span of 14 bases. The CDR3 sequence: CASKRGGEQYF. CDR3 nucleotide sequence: TGTGCCTCCAAGAGAGGAGGCGAGCAGTACTTC.

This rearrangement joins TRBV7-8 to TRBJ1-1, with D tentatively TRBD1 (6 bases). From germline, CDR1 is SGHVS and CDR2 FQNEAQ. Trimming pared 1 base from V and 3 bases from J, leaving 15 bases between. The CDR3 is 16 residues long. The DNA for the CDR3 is TGTGCCAGCAGCTTAGGTCCAGGGGCCTCTTACACTGAAGCTTTCTTT. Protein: CASSLGPGASYTEAFF.

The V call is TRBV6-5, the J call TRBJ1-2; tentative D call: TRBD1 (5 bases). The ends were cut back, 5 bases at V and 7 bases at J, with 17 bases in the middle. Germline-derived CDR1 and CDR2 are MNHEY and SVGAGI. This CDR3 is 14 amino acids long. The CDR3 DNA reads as TGTGCCAGCAGTCGACAGTTCCCTGGAGCTGGCTACACCTTC. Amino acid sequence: CASSRQFPGAGYTF.